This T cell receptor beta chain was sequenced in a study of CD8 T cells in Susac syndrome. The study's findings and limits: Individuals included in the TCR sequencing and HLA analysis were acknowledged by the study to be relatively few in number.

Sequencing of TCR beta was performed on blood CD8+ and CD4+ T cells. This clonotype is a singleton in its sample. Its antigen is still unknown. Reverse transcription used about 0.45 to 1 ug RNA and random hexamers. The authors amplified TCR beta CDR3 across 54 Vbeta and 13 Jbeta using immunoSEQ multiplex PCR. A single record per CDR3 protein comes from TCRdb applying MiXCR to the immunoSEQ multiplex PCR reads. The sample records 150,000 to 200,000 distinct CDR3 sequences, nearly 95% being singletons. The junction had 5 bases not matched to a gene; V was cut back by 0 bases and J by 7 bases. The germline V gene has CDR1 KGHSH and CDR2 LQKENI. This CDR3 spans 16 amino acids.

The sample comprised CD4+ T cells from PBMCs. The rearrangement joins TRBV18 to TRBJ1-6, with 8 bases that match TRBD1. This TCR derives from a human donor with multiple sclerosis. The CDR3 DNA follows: TGTGCCAGCTCACCACCCGGGACAGGAAAAAATTCACCCCTCCACTTT. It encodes CASSPPGTGKNSPLHF.